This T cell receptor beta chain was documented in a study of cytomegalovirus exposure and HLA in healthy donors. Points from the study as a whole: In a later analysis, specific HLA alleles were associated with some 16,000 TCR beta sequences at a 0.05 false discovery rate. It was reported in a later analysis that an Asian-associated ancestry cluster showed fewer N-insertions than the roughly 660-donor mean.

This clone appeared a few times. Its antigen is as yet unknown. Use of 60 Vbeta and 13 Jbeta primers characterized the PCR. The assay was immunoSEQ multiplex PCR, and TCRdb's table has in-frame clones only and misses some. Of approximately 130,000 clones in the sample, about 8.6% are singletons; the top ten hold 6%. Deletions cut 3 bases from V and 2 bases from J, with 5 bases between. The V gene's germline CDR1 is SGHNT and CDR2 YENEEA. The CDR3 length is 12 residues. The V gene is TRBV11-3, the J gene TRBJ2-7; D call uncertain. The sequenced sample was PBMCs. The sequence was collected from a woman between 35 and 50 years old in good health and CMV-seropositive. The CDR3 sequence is CASSFPPYEQYF. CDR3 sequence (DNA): TGTGCCAGCAGCTTCCCTCCCTACGAGCAGTACTTC.